The T cell receptor (beta chain) described here comes from a study of Ad26.COV2.S vaccination and SARS-CoV-2 variants. Germline V CDR1 and CDR2: MNHNS, SASEGT. The ends lost 4 bases at V and 2 bases at J; junction bases unmatched: 20. The CDR3 consists of 20 residues. The sample's treatment: roughly 20 received Ad26.COV2.S at low or high dose, single or two shots; 5 received placebo; per-sample allocation not given. Following the first vaccine or placebo injection, samples were taken on day 63. In Boston, the donor was an adult between 18-55 years of age. TCRdb's copy holds only in-frame clones and misses some; the assay was immunoSEQ multiplex PCR. The repertoire consists of 500,000 or so clones, with about 83% occurring once and the leading ten covering about 13%.

The receptor's source is a person aged 18 to 59 who received the Ad26.COV2.S COVID-19 vaccine or a placebo. Sequencing used peripheral blood, obtained in a trial of Ad26.COV2.S vaccine versus placebo. V and J are TRBV6-1 and TRBJ1-5; 7 bases fit TRBD1. The CDR3 region has the DNA TGTGCCAGCAGTGGACGACAGGGAATCGGGGGCTATAAGGGCAATCAGCCCCAGCATTTT. Protein: CASSGRQGIGGYKGNQPQHF.